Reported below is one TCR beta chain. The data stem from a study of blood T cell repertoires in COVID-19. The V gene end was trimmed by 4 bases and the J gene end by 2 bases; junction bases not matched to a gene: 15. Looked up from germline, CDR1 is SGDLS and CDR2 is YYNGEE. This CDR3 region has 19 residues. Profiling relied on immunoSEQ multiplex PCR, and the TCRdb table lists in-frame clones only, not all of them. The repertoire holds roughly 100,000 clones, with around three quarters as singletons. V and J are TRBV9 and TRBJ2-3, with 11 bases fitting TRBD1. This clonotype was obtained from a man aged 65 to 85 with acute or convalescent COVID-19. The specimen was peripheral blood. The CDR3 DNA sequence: TGTGCCAGCAGCAAAACAGGGACAGGGGGACAAGGGATCACAGATACGCAGTATTTT. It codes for CASSKTGTGGQGITDTQYF.